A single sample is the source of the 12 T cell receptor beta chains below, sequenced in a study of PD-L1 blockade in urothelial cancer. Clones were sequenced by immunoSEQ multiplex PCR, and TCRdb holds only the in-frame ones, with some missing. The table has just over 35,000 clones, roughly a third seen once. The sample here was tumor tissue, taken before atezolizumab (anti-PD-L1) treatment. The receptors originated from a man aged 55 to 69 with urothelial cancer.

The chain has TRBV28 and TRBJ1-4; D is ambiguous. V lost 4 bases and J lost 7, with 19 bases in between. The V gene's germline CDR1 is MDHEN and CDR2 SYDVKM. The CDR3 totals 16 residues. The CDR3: CASSSLGSAESEKLFF. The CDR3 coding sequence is TGTGCCAGCAGTTCCCTCGGGTCCGCCGAATCTGAAAAACTGTTTTTT.

The DNA for the CDR3 is TGCAGCGTTGAAAAAAGCACAGATACGCAGTATTTT. Protein: CSVEKSTDTQYF. This chain joins TRBV29-1 and TRBJ2-3; no clear D. V was shortened by 2 bases and J by 0 bases, with 3 bases between the two germline ends. The length of the CDR3 is 12 residues. Germline-derived CDR1 and CDR2 are SQVTM and ANQGSEA.

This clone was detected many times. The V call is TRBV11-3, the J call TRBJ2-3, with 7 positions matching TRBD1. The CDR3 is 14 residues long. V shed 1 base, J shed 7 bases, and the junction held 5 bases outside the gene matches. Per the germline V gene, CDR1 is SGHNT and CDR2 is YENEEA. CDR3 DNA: TGTGCCAGCAGCTTAGTGAACAGGGGAAATACGCAGTATTTT. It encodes CASSLVNRGNTQYF.

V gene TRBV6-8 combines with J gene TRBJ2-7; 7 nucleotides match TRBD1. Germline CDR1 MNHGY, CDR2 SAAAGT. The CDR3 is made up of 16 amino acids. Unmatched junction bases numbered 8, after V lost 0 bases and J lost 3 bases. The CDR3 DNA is TGTGCCAGCAGTTACTCGACTTCGGGACAGTTCTACGAGCAGTACTTC. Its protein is CASSYSTSGQFYEQYF.

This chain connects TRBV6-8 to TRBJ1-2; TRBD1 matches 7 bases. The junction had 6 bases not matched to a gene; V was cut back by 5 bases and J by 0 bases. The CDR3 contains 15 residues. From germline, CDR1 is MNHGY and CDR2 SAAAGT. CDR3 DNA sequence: TGTGCCAGCAGTAACCGACAGGGTTCTAACTATGGCTACACCTTC. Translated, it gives CASSNRQGSNYGYTF.

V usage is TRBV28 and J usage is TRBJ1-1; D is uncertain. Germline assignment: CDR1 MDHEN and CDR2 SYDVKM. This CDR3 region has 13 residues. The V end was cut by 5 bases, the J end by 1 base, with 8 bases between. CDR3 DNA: TGTGCCAGCAGTCCGCCGGCGAACACTGAAGCTTTCTTT. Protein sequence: CASSPPANTEAFF.

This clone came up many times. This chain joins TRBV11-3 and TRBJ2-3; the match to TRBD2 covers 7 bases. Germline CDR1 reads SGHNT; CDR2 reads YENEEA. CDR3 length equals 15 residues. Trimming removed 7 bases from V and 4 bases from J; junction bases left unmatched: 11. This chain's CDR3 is CASTLWGGVADTQYF. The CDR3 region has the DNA TGTGCCAGCACCCTGTGGGGGGGGGTAGCAGATACGCAGTATTTT.

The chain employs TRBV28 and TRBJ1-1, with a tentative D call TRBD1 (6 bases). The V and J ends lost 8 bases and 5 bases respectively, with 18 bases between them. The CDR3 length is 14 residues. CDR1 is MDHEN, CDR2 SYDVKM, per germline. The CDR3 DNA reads TGTGCCAGCGTCGTCGGGGGCTCGGGTACTGAAGCTTTCTTT. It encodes CASVVGGSGTEAFF.

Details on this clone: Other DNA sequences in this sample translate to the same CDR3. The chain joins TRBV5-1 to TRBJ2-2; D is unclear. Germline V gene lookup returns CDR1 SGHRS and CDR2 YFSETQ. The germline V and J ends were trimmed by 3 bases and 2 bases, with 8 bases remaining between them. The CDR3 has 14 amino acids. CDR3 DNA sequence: TGCGCCAGCAGCTCGGGCAGTAACACCGGGGAGCTGTTTTTT. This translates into CASSSGSNTGELFF.

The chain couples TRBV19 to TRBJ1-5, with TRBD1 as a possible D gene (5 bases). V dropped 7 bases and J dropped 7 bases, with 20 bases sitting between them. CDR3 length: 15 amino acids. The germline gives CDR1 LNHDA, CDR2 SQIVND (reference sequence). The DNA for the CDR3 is TGTGCCAGTACCTTCTCGGGGGGAAGAGGACAGCCCCAGCATTTT. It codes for CASTFSGGRGQPQHF.

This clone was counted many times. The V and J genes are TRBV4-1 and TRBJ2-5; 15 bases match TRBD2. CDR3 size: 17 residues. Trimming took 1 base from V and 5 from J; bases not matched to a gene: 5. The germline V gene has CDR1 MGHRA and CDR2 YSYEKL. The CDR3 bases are TGCGCCAGCAGCCAAGGGACTAGCGGGAGGGCCTTGGAGACCCAGTACTTC. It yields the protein CASSQGTSGRALETQYF.

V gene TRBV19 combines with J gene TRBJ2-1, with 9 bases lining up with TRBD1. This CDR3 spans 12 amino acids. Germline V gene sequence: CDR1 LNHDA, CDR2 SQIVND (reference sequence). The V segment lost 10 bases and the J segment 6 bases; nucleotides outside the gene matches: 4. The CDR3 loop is CATTDRGNEQFF. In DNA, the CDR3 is TGTGCCACTACGGACAGGGGCAATGAGCAGTTCTTC.